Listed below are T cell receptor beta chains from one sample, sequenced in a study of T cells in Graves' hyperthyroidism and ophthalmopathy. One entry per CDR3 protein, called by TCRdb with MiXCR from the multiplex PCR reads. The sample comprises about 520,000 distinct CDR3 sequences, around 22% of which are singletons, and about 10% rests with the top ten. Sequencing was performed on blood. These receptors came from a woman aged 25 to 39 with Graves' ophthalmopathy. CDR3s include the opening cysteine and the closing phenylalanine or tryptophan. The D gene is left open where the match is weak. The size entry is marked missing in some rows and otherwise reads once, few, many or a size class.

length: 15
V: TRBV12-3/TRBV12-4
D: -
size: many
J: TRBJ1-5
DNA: TGTGCCAGCAGTTCCTCAGGGGTTTTCCATCAGCCCCAGCATTTT
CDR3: CASSSSGVFHQPQHF

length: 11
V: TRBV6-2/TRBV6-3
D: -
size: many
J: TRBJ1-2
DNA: TGTGCCAGCAGCGGTCCACATGGCTACGCCTTC
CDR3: CASSGPHGYAF

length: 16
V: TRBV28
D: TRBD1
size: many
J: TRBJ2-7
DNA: TGTGCCAGCAGTTTTTCTCTCCGGGACAGGACCTACGAGCAGTACTTC
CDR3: CASSFSLRDRTYEQYF

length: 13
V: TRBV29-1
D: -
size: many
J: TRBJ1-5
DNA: TGCAGCGTTAGTCGAGGCAGCAATCAGCCCCAGCATTTT
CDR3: CSVSRGSNQPQHF

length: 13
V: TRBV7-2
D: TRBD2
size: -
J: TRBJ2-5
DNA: TGTGCCACTCAAGCGGGGTCACAAGAGACCCAGTACTTC
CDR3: CATQAGSQETQYF

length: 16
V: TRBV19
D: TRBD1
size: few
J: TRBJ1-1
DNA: TGTGCCAGTAGTCGGGACAGGGCTAATCAGGGGACTGAAGCTTTCTTT
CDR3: CASSRDRANQGTEAFF

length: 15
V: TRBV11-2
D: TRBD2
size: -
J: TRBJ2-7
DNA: TGTGCCAGCAGCTTGGGGGAGCGGGGGGGCTACGAGCAGTACTTC
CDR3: CASSLGERGGYEQYF

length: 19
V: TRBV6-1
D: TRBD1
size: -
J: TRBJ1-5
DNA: TGTGCCAGCAGTGAAGCGCGGATTGCAGGGGGCCCGGGGAATCAGCCCCAGCATTTT
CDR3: CASSEARIAGGPGNQPQHF

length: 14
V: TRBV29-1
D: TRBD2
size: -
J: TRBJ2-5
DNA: TGCAGCGTTGTGTGGCGGGAGGGCCCCGAGACCCAGTACTTC
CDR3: CSVVWREGPETQYF

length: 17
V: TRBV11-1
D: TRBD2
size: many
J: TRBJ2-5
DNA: TGTGCCAGCAGCTCCAGGACTAGCGGGAGGACCAGGGAGACCCAGTACTTC
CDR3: CASSSRTSGRTRETQYF

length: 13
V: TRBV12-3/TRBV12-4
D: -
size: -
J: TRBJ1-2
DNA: TGTGCCAGCAGTCTTATAACGGACAGTCGTTACACCTTC
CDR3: CASSLITDSRYTF

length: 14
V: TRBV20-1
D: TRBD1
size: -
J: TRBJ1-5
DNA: TGCAGTGCTAGCGGGACAGGGTATTATCAGCCCCAGCATTTT
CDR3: CSASGTGYYQPQHF

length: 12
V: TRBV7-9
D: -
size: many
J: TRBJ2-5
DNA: TGTGCCAGCAGCTTTGATAAGGAGACCCAGTACTTC
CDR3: CASSFDKETQYF

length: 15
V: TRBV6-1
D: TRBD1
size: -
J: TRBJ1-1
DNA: TGTGCCAGCAGAGTATTGACAGGGGCGGACACTGAAGCTTTCTTT
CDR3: CASRVLTGADTEAFF

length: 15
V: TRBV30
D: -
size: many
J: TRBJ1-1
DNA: TGTGCCTGGAGTGTACTCCCCTCCCGGCAGGCGGTCGCTTTCTTT
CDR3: CAWSVLPSRQAVAFF

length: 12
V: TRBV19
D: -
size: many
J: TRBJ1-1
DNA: TGTGCCAGTAGTATGGGGGAAACTGAAGCTTTCTTT
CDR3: CASSMGETEAFF

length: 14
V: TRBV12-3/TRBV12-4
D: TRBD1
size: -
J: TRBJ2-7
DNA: TGTGCCAGCCTTAGGACAGGGGGACCCTACGAGCAGTACTTC
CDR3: CASLRTGGPYEQYF

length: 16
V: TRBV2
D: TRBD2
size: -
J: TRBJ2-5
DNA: TGTGCCAGCAGCGGACTAGCGGGGGGGCTGCAAGAGACCCAGTACTTC
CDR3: CASSGLAGGLQETQYF

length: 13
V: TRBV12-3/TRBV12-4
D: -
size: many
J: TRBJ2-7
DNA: TGTGCCAGCAGTTTCGGCCAGGCAGACGAGCAGTACTTC
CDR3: CASSFGQADEQYF

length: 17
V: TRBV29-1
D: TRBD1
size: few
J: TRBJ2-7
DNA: TGCAGCGTTGAAGATTTCAGGGGGACAGGGAGGTCCGGCGAGCAGTACTTC
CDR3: CSVEDFRGTGRSGEQYF

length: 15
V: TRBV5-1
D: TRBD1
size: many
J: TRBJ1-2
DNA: TGCGCCAGCAGCTTGCCACCCGGGACAGAATATGGCTACACCTTC
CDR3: CASSLPPGTEYGYTF

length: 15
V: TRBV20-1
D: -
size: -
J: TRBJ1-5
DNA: TGCAGTGCTAGGGGATCGGGGGCTGACAATCAGCCCCAGCATTTT
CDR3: CSARGSGADNQPQHF

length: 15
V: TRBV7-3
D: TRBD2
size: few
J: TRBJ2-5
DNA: TGTGCCAGCAGCCTACTAGCGGGGCCTCAAGAGACCCAGTACTTC
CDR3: CASSLLAGPQETQYF

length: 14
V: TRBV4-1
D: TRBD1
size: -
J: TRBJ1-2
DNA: TGCGCCAGCAGCTGGGACAGCTTGACCTATGGCTACACCTTC
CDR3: CASSWDSLTYGYTF

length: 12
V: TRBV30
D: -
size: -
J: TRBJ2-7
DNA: TGTGCCTGGAGCGCTCCCAAACACGAGCAGTACTTC
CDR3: CAWSAPKHEQYF

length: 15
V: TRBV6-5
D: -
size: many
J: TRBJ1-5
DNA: TGTGCCAGCAGTTCCTCAGGGAAGGGCAATCAGCCCCAGCATTTT
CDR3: CASSSSGKGNQPQHF

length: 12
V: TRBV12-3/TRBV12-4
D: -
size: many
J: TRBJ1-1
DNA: TGTGCCAGCAGTTTAGCTTCTGTCGTGGGTTTCTTT
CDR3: CASSLASVVGFF

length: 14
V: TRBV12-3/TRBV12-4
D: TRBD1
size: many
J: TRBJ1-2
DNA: TGTGCCAGCAGTCCGATTTGGACAGGTTCTGGCTACACCTTC
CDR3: CASSPIWTGSGYTF

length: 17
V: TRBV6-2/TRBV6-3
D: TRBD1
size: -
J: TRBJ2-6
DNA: TGTGCCAGTCACCGTAACAGGGGTGTATCTGGGGCCAACGTCCTGACTTTC
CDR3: CASHRNRGVSGANVLTF

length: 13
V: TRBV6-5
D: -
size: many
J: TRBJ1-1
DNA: TGTGCCAGCAGTTACGGCAGGGAAACTGAAGCTTTCTTT
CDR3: CASSYGRETEAFF

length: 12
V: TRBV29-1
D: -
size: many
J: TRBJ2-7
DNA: TGCAGCGTCTTAGAGGGTAGCTACGAGCAGTACTTC
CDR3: CSVLEGSYEQYF

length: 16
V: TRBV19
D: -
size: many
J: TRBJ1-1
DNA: TGTGCCAGTACTACCCTGAACGGGGCCCCGAACACTGAAGCTTTCTTT
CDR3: CASTTLNGAPNTEAFF

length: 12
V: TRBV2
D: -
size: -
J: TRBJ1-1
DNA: TGTGCCAGCAACGAAGGACAGCCTGAAGCTTTCTTT
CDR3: CASNEGQPEAFF

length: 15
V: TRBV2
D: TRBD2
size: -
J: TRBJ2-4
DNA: TGTGCCCGACAGTCGGCGGGAGGGTCCGGGAACGTTCAGTACTTC
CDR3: CARQSAGGSGNVQYF

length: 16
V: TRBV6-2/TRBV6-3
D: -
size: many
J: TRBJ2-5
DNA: TGTGCCAGCAGTTACTCGAATGACGGTGAGAAGGAGACCCAGTACTTC
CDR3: CASSYSNDGEKETQYF

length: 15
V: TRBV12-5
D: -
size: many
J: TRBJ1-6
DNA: TGTGCTAGTGGTTATACGGGGACTGTAAATTCACCCCTCCACTTT
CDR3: CASGYTGTVNSPLHF

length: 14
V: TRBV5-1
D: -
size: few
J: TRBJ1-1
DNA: TGCGCCAGCAGCTTGGGGAGCACTAACACTGGAGCTTTCTTT
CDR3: CASSLGSTNTGAFF

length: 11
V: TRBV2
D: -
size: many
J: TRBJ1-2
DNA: TGTGCCAGCGTCAGGGTAGTTGGCTACACCTTC
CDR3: CASVRVVGYTF

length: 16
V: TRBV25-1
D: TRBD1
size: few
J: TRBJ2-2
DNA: TGTGCCAGCATTGCCAAAGGGACAGGGGAAACCGGGGAGCTGTTTTTT
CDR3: CASIAKGTGETGELFF

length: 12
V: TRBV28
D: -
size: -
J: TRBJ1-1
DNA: TGTGCCACCCGAACGAGGGGCACTGAAGCTTTCTTT
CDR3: CATRTRGTEAFF

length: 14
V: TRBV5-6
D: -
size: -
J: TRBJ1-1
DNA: TGTGCCAGCAGCTGGAGGACAGTGAACACTGAAGCTTTCTTT
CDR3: CASSWRTVNTEAFF

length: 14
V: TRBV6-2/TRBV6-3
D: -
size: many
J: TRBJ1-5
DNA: TGTGCCAGCAGTAAATCAGGGTATCGGCAGCCCCAGCATTTT
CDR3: CASSKSGYRQPQHF

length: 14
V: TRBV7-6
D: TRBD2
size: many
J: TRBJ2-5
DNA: TGTGCCAGCAGCTCAAGACTAGCTCAAGAGACCCAGTACTTC
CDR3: CASSSRLAQETQYF

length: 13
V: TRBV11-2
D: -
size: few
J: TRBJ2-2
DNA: TGTGCCAGCAGCCCCCAAACGGCCGGGGAGCTGTTTTTT
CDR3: CASSPQTAGELFF

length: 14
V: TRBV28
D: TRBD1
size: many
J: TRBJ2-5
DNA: TGTGCCAGCAGTCCCCGCGGACAGGGTGAGACCCAGTACTTC
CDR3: CASSPRGQGETQYF

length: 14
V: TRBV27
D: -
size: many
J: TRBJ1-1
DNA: TGTGCCAGCAGTTTACAGACAGGGAACACTGAAGCTTTCTTT
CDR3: CASSLQTGNTEAFF

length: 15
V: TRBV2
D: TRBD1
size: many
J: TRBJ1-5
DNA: TGTGCCAGCAGTCCTTTGACAGGGACAAATCAGCCCCAGCATTTT
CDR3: CASSPLTGTNQPQHF

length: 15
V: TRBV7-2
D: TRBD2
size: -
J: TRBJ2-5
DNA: TGTGCCAGCGCAAGGACTAGCGGGATAGGGGAGACCCAGTACTTC
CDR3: CASARTSGIGETQYF

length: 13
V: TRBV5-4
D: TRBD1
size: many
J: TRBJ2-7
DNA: TGTGCCAGCAGCCCGGACAGGGGTAACGAGCAGTACTTC
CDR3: CASSPDRGNEQYF

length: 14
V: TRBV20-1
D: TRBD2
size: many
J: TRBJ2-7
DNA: TGCAGTGCTAAGAGGCCCCTAGCGGGATACGAGCAGTACTTC
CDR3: CSAKRPLAGYEQYF

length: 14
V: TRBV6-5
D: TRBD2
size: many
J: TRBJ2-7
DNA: TGTGCCAGCAGTTACGGCGGGGGCTCCTACGAGCAGTACTTC
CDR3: CASSYGGGSYEQYF